This entry lists 30 T cell receptor beta chains sequenced from one sample in a study of T cells after yellow fever vaccination (dated by TCRdb to about 2019). Libraries came from 5' RACE. TCRdb names Illumina HiSeq 2500 as the instrument used. TCRdb cleaned the public reads at Q25 with fastp, built clones with MiXCR and kept in-frame beta chains. Rows are combined by CDR3 protein, so each entry shows the most common genes and DNA. The sample data list 450,000 to 600,000 distinct CDR3 sequences, and around a sixth of these were observed just once. Roughly 17% of the sample rests with the top ten. Sample treatment or condition, as interpreted from the label and publication: live attenuated yellow fever vaccine strain. The specimen was PBMCs, collected about 5 days after the first yellow fever vaccination. These receptors were obtained from a man younger than 30 who received the YFV17D yellow fever vaccine.

This chain uses TRBV9 with TRBJ2-5, with a possible D match to TRBD2 (7 bases). Per the germline V gene, CDR1 is SGDLS and CDR2 is YYNGEE. V was shortened by 0 bases and J by 4 bases, with 16 bases between the two germline ends. The CDR3 is 16 amino acids. The CDR3: CASSVVPGGRGETQYF. CDR3 nucleotide sequence: TGTGCCAGCAGCGTAGTACCCGGGGGGCGGGGAGAGACCCAGTACTTC.

The rearrangement joins TRBV5-5 to TRBJ1-2; 8 bases agree with TRBD1. This CDR3 spans 15 amino acids. Germline trimming cut 1 base from V and 3 bases from J; bases unmatched to any gene: 5. The germline CDR1 and CDR2 sequences are SGHKS and YYEKEE (reference sequence). CDR3 DNA sequence: TGTGCCAGCAGCTTGCTGGGACAGGTTTACTATGGCTACACCTTC. Its protein is CASSLLGQVYYGYTF.

This chain connects TRBV12-3 or TRBV12-4 to TRBJ1-1; D is undetermined. V lost 10 bases, J lost 7 bases, and 13 bases lay in between. The CDR3 loop spans 11 amino acids. The CDR3 nucleotides read TGTGCCACCCGACCTGATAATGAAGCTTTCTTT. As protein: CATRPDNEAFF.

The rearrangement uses TRBV12-3 or TRBV12-4 and TRBJ2-2, with D tentatively TRBD1 (7 bases). This CDR3 region has 15 residues. Trimming stripped 4 bases from V and 4 bases from J, with 13 bases between. CDR3 region: CASSWAGGLTGELFF. In DNA, the CDR3 is TGTGCCAGCAGTTGGGCAGGGGGACTCACCGGGGAGCTGTTTTTT.

The rearrangement joins TRBV18 to TRBJ2-5; possible D gene TRBD2, 5 bases. Germline V CDR1 and CDR2: KGHSH, LQKENI. The CDR3 extends over 14 amino acids. V shed 2 bases and J shed 0 bases, with 7 bases lying between them. The CDR3 loop is CASSPEGYQETQYF. In DNA form, the CDR3 reads TGTGCCAGCTCACCAGAGGGTTACCAAGAGACCCAGTACTTC.

This clonotype was counted a few times. V and J are TRBV2 and TRBJ2-7, with TRBD1 matching 7 bases. V was pared by 5 bases and J by 5 bases, with 9 bases of the junction left unmatched. Per the germline V gene, CDR1 is SNHLY and CDR2 is FYNNEI. This CDR3 region has 14 residues. CDR3 sequence: CASSLGQGVDEQYF. The DNA of the CDR3 is TGTGCCAGCAGTTTAGGCCAGGGGGTCGACGAGCAGTACTTC.

The chain employs TRBV5-1 and TRBJ2-1, with a tentative D call TRBD2 (7 bases). From germline, CDR1 is SGHRS and CDR2 YFSETQ. Trimming took off 0 bases at V and 2 bases at J, with 12 bases between the two ends. This CDR3 region has 16 residues. This CDR3 is CASSLGWGGPYNEQFF. CDR3 coding DNA: TGCGCCAGCAGCTTGGGGTGGGGGGGCCCCTACAATGAGCAGTTCTTC.

This clonotype was observed many times. V is TRBV2 and J is TRBJ1-1; D remains ambiguous. The V and J ends lost 3 bases and 4 bases respectively, with 12 bases between them. The CDR3 runs 14 residues. Germline values: CDR1 SNHLY, CDR2 FYNNEI. CDR3 nucleotides: TGTGCCAGCAGTGAGCCACTGCGAGGCACTGAAGCTTTCTTT. This gives the protein CASSEPLRGTEAFF.

This clonotype occurred a few times. The V gene is TRBV3-1, the J gene TRBJ1-2, with a weak D call TRBD1 (6 bases). Trimming took off 0 bases at V and 6 bases at J, with 11 bases between the two ends. CDR3 length equals 14 residues. The germline CDR1 and CDR2 sequences are LGHDT and YNNKEL (reference sequence). CDR3 sequence (DNA): TGTGCCAGCAGCCAAGATTCTGGGGGCCATGGCTACACCTTC. Protein: CASSQDSGGHGYTF. Full variable domain (remainder filled in from reference TRBV3-1 and TRBJ1-2): DTAVSQTPKYLVTQMGNDKSIKCEQNLGHDTMYWYKQDSKKFLKIMFSYNNKELIINETVPNRFSPKSPDKAHLNLHINSLELGDSAVYFCASSQDSGGHGYTFGSGTRLTVV.

This clonotype was seen many times. CDR3 protein: CASSLGAGNYNEQFF. CDR3 coding DNA: TGCGCCAGCAGCTTGGGGGCAGGGAACTACAATGAGCAGTTCTTC. The V and J genes are TRBV5-1 and TRBJ2-1, with D possibly matching TRBD1 (5 bases). The germline gives CDR1 SGHRS, CDR2 YFSETQ. V was pared by 0 bases and J by 3 bases, with 10 bases between. The length of the CDR3 is 15 residues.

In its sample, this clonotype was seen a few times. The rearrangement joins TRBV7-8 to TRBJ2-3; TRBD2 aligns across 11 bases. V lost 0 bases, J lost 1 base, and 3 bases stayed unmatched. CDR3 length: 17 amino acids. The germline gives CDR1 SGHVS, CDR2 FQNEAQ. The CDR3 DNA follows: TGTGCCAGCAGCTTAGCGCTACTAGCGGGGGGCACAGATACGCAGTATTTT. Its translation is CASSLALLAGGTDTQYF.

This sequence joins TRBV20-1 and TRBJ2-7; the D call may be TRBD1 or TRBD2 (5 bases each). Germline V gene sequence: CDR1 DFQATT, CDR2 SNEGSKA (reference sequence). CDR3 size: 12 residues. V lost 4 bases, J lost 2 bases, and 9 bases lay in between. The CDR3 region has the DNA TGCAGTGCTACCGGGACGGCCTACGAGCAGTACTTC. This encodes CSATGTAYEQYF.

In this sample, this clonotype turned up a few times. This sequence joins TRBV5-1 and TRBJ1-4; no definite D call. CDR1 SGHRS and CDR2 YFSETQ come from the germline V gene. The CDR3 is 15 residues long. The V end was cut by 0 bases, the J end by 1 base, with 7 bases between. The CDR3 DNA reads TGCGCCAGCAGCTTGGAGGACGGAACTAATGAAAAACTGTTTTTT. Residues: CASSLEDGTNEKLFF. Full variable domain (missing parts from reference TRBV5-1 and TRBJ1-4): KAGVTQTPRYLIKTRGQQVTLSCSPISGHRSVSWYQQTPGQGLQFLFEYFSETQRNKGNFPGRFSGRQFSNSRSEMNVSTLELGDSALYLCASSLEDGTNEKLFFGSGTQLSVL.

This clonotype was counted between two and nine times. The genes are TRBV7-2 and TRBJ2-5; maybe TRBD2 (5 bases). CDR1 is SGHTA, CDR2 FQGNSA, per germline. The CDR3 covers 14 residues. V was clipped by 5 bases and J by 2 bases, with 12 bases between them. The CDR3 sequence: CASSQAVIQETQYF. The DNA for the CDR3 is TGTGCCAGCAGCCAAGCGGTGATACAAGAGACCCAGTACTTC.

This chain links TRBV27 with TRBJ2-1, with D uncertain. Germline V gene data show CDR1 as MNHEY and CDR2 as SMNVEV (reference sequence). V gave up 6 bases and J gave up 0 bases, with 15 bases separating them. The length of the CDR3 is 16 residues. CDR3 sequence: CASRPDLSGSYNEQFF. CDR3 sequence (DNA): TGTGCCAGCAGGCCAGACCTATCGGGCTCCTACAATGAGCAGTTCTTC.

This clonotype was recorded a few times. The rearrangement joins TRBV10-3 to TRBJ1-5, with TRBD1 matching over 7 bases. The ends lost 4 bases at V and 2 bases at J; junction bases unmatched: 5. This CDR3 contains 15 residues. Germline values: CDR1 ENHRY, CDR2 SYGVKD. The CDR3 DNA reads TGTGCCATCAGTGGTAGTGGGACAGGCAATCAGCCCCAGCATTTT. Translating gives CAISGSGTGNQPQHF.

This chain links TRBV7-4 with TRBJ2-5; weak D call: TRBD2 (5 bases). The germline V and J ends were trimmed by 1 base and 1 base, with 16 bases remaining between them. The CDR3 consists of 17 residues. Germline CDR1 and CDR2: SGHVT and SQSDAQ. CDR3 nucleotides: TGTGCCAGCAGCTTAGGGCTACGGCTAGCAGGCCAAGAGACCCAGTACTTC. Amino acid sequence: CASSLGLRLAGQETQYF.

V gene TRBV3-1 combines with J gene TRBJ1-2; D is unclear. V was clipped by 2 bases and J by 5 bases, with 9 bases between them. This CDR3 contains 13 residues. Germline V gene data show CDR1 as LGHDT and CDR2 as YNNKEL (reference sequence). The DNA for the CDR3 is TGTGCCAGCAGCCAATCGGAAGGTTATGGCTACACCTTC. Amino acid sequence: CASSQSEGYGYTF. Full variable domain (remainder filled in from reference TRBV3-1 and TRBJ1-2): DTAVSQTPKYLVTQMGNDKSIKCEQNLGHDTMYWYKQDSKKFLKIMFSYNNKELIINETVPNRFSPKSPDKAHLNLHINSLELGDSAVYFCASSQSEGYGYTFGSGTRLTVV.

This clonotype was detected only a few times. The J gene is TRBJ1-1, the V gene TRBV7-2, with D unresolved. CDR3 length: 14 residues. V was shortened by 4 bases and J by 8 bases, with 17 bases between the two germline ends. The V gene's germline CDR1 is SGHTA and CDR2 FQGNSA. The DNA for the CDR3 is TGTGCCAGCAGCTCCTCGGTCGGAGGTCGGGAAGCTTTCTTT. Translating gives CASSSSVGGREAFF.

This chain uses TRBV10-3 with TRBJ1-4, with 8 positions matching TRBD1. The germline CDR1 and CDR2 sequences are ENHRY and SYGVKD. This CDR3 is 15 amino acids long. Trimming at V came to 10 bases and at J to 7 bases, leaving 14 bases not matched to a gene. The CDR3 protein is CATRSAQGVGEKLFF. The CDR3 DNA reads TGTGCCACCAGATCAGCACAGGGGGTTGGTGAAAAACTGTTTTTT.

This clonotype showed up many times. This sequence joins TRBV5-5 and TRBJ1-4; D remains unclear. Between the trimmed V and J ends, which lost 0 bases and 8 bases, there was a span of 2 bases. CDR3 size: 11 residues. Germline-derived CDR1 and CDR2 are SGHKS and YYEKEE (reference sequence). The CDR3 region has the DNA TGTGCCAGCAGCTTGGTCGAAAAACTGTTTTTT. This translates into CASSLVEKLFF. The entire variable domain, with the rest obtained from reference TRBV5-5 and TRBJ1-4, is as follows: DAGVTQSPTHLIKTRGQQVTLRCSPISGHKSVSWYQQVLGQGPQFIFQYYEKEERGRGNFPDRFSARQFPNYSSELNVNALLLGDSALYLCASSLVEKLFFGSGTQLSVL.

This clonotype was counted a few times. The chain has TRBV28 and TRBJ2-3; a possible D gene is TRBD2 (6 bases). Germline V lookup: CDR1 MDHEN, CDR2 SYDVKM. The CDR3 contains 16 residues. V was clipped by 10 bases and J by 1 base, with 21 bases between them. Here the CDR3 DNA reads TGTGCCACCAACGGGGGTGCTGGTTCTCGCACAGATACGCAGTATTTT. Amino acid sequence: CATNGGAGSRTDTQYF.

The chain joins TRBV18 to TRBJ2-7; 8 nucleotides line up with TRBD1. Germline values: CDR1 KGHSH, CDR2 LQKENI. The CDR3 totals 15 residues. V trimming: 3 bases; J trimming: 6 bases; junction bases outside the gene matches: 10. CDR3 amino acids: CASSPTGQGRGEQYF. The CDR3 DNA reads TGTGCCAGCTCACCGACCGGACAGGGTCGGGGCGAGCAGTACTTC.

The table lists this clonotype with many counts. The rearrangement links TRBV5-1 to TRBJ1-5; 7 nucleotides match TRBD1. This CDR3 spans 14 amino acids. The junction had 5 bases not matched to a gene; V was cut back by 3 bases and J by 5 bases. The germline V gene has CDR1 SGHRS and CDR2 YFSETQ. The CDR3 DNA follows: TGCGCCAGCAGCTCCGGAGGGGGCGATCAGCCCCAGCATTTT. It yields the protein CASSSGGGDQPQHF.

This clonotype was recorded a few times. V usage is TRBV6-2 or TRBV6-3 and J usage is TRBJ2-1, with D possibly called TRBD1 or TRBD2 (5 bases each). The CDR3 covers 12 residues. Deletions cut 2 bases from V and 9 bases from J, with 8 bases between. The germline V gene has CDR1 MNHEY and CDR2 SVGEGT. The CDR3 protein is CASSYRGGEQFF. CDR3 nucleotides: TGTGCCAGCAGTTACCGTGGGGGTGAGCAGTTCTTC.

The rearrangement uses TRBV20-1 and TRBJ2-3; D not resolved. Trimming shortened V by 5 bases and J by 6 bases, and 9 bases separated the two germline ends. The CDR3 is 11 residues long. Germline V CDR1 and CDR2: DFQATT, SNEGSKA (reference sequence). The CDR3 coding sequence is TGCAGTGCTCCACGTGGGGATACGCAGTATTTT. It translates to CSAPRGDTQYF.

The table lists this clonotype with a few counts. The V gene is TRBV12-3 or TRBV12-4, the J gene TRBJ2-6, with D perhaps matching TRBD1 (6 bases). The ends were cut back, 6 bases at V and 0 bases at J, with 12 bases in the middle. The length of the CDR3 is 16 residues. This chain's CDR3 is CASSGQILSGANVLTF. The DNA for the CDR3 is TGTGCCAGCAGCGGACAGATACTCTCTGGGGCCAACGTCCTGACTTTC.

Comment on this clonotype: This may stem from a read error, because a much larger clone lies one nucleotide away. The chain employs TRBV16 and TRBJ2-3; no definite D call. The CDR3 covers 15 residues. CDR1 and CDR2 (germline): KGHSY, FQNENV. Written as DNA, the CDR3 is TGTGTCAGCAGCCAATTGTGGTCGAACACAGATACGCAGTATTTT. Translating it yields CVSSQLWSNTDTQYF.

The J gene is TRBJ2-6, the V gene TRBV19; D unresolved. V lost 7 bases and J lost 0, with 7 bases in between. CDR3 size: 14 residues. CDR1 is LNHDA and CDR2 is SQIVND in the germline V gene (reference sequence). This CDR3 reads CASKKASGANVLTF. CDR3 sequence (DNA): TGTGCCAGTAAGAAGGCCTCTGGGGCCAACGTCCTGACTTTC.

This chain links TRBV6-1 with TRBJ1-5, with 7 bases matching TRBD1. Germline trimming cut 3 bases from V and 6 bases from J; bases unmatched to any gene: 5. Germline V gene sequence: CDR1 MNHNS, CDR2 SASEGT. The CDR3 totals 14 residues. The CDR3: CASSDLTGVQPQHF. DNA for the CDR3: TGTGCCAGCAGTGATCTTACAGGGGTTCAGCCCCAGCATTTT.